A selection of T cell receptor beta chains follows, all from one sample in a study of regulatory T cells in long-lasting Graves disease. TCRdb processed the multiplex PCR reads anew with MiXCR; each CDR3 protein has one entry. The sample lists hundreds of thousands of distinct CDR3 sequences, approximately 15% occurring once. The data were also submitted as part of a second study, on T cells in Graves' hyperthyroidism and ophthalmopathy.

Sequencing used peripheral blood mononuclear cells (PBMCs), obtained at new diagnosis, from a patient treated with antithyroid drugs. The receptors here all came from a man in his forties with Graves disease. Both conserved end residues are trimmed from each CDR3. D genes are given only for firm matches. Only some rows state a clone size, as once, few, many or a class for expanded clones.

v_call	clone_size	d_call	j_call	cdr3_length	cdr3_aa
TRBV2	many	TRBD1	TRBJ1-4	13	ASSDAQGRGEKLF
TRBV16	many	TRBD1	TRBJ2-5	12	ASSRQGFQETQY
TRBV28	once	-	TRBJ1-2	13	ASSGGADRVRGYT
TRBV20-1	-	-	TRBJ1-1	13	SGRVGRAPIVEAF
TRBV14	once	-	TRBJ2-7	13	ASSYGQGNYHEQY
TRBV9	-	-	TRBJ2-1	12	ASSVGGTNNEQF
TRBV28	many	-	TRBJ2-7	12	ASEAQTGAYEQY
TRBV28	-	-	TRBJ2-7	13	ASSLVGREFYEQY
TRBV2	many	TRBD1	TRBJ2-5	13	ASSSLTGAGETQY
TRBV2	many	-	TRBJ1-6	12	ASSLQGSNSPLH
TRBV20-1	few	-	TRBJ2-5	11	SARDTNQETQY
TRBV20-1	many	-	TRBJ1-1	13	SARTPILLNTEAF
TRBV20-1	-	-	TRBJ1-5	8	SVGGQPQH
TRBV2	many	-	TRBJ2-7	13	ASSESTGFTYEQY
TRBV2	many	-	TRBJ2-5	7	ASGETQY